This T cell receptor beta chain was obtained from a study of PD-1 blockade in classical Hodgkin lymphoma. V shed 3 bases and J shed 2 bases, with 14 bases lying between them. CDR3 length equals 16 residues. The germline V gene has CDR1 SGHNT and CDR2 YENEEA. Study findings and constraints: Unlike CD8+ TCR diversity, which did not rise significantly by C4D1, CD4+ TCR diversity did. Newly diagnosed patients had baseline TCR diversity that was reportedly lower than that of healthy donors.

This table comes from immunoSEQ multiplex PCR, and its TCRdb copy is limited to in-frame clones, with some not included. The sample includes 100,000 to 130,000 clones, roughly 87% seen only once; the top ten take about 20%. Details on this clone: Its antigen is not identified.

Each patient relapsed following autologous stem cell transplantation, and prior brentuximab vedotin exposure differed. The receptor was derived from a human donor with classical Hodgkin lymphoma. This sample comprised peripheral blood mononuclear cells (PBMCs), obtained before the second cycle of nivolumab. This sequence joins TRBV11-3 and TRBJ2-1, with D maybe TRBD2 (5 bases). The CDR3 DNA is TGTGCCAGCAGCTTGGGAGCCTCAGTTACCTACAATGAGCAGTTCTTC. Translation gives CASSLGASVTYNEQFF.